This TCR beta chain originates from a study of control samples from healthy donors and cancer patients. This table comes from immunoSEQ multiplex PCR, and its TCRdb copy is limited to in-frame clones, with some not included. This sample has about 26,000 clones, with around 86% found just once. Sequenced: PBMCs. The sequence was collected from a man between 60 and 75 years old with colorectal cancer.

This chain's CDR3 is CASSTACPIWHHQPQHF. The DNA for the CDR3 is TGTGCCAGCAGCACGGCGTGTCCCATTTGGCATCATCAGCCCCAGCATTTT. The chain combines TRBV3-1 (or the pseudogene TRBV3-2) with TRBJ1-5; D remains ambiguous. V was clipped by 5 bases and J by 5 bases, with 22 bases between them. CDR3 size: 17 residues. Germline assignment: CDR1 LGHDT and CDR2 YNNKEL (reference sequence).